The TCR beta chain under discussion was sequenced for a study of preoperative IRX-2 immunotherapy in early breast cancer. CDR3 size: 14 residues. Germline V gene sequence: CDR1 LGHNT, CDR2 FRNRAP. V was pared by 1 base and J by 0 bases, with 4 bases between. The treatment is: preoperative locoregional IRX-2 cytokine immunotherapy. Samples came from a phase Ib trial of preoperative locoregional IRX-2 cytokine immunotherapy. This clone was seen a single time. The data were produced by immunoSEQ multiplex PCR, yet TCRdb's version contains in-frame clones alone and is incomplete. In the table there are around 10,000 clones, roughly 80% of which are singletons.

Sequenced material: lymph node tissue, taken before IRX-2 immunotherapy. The clonotype originates from a human donor with breast cancer. The rearrangement joins TRBV12-5 to TRBJ1-5, with D unresolved. CDR3 amino acids: CASGLGDSNQPQHF. The CDR3 DNA reads as TGTGCTAGTGGTTTGGGGGATAGCAATCAGCCCCAGCATTTT.